One sample yielded the 15 T cell receptor beta chains listed below, sequenced in a study of CD8+ T cells in alopecia areata. Following extraction, RNA underwent reverse transcription to cDNA, which served as the sequencing template. The table came from immunoSEQ multiplex PCR; TCRdb's copy has only in-frame clones and leaves some out. Of roughly 210,000 clones listed, around two fifths were seen once; the top ten hold over 2.5%. Treatment here: oral pan-JAK inhibitor, 5-10 mg twice daily. The material was CD4+ T cells sorted from blood, obtained at approximately week 36, from a patient treated with tofacitinib. Receptor source: a human donor with alopecia areata.

This clone has at least ten counts. This chain links TRBV4-1 with TRBJ1-1, with 7 bases lining up with TRBD1. With V trimmed by 3 bases and J by 0 bases, 4 bases remained unmatched. There are 15 residues in the CDR3. CDR1 and CDR2 (germline): MGHRA, YSYEKL. CDR3 DNA sequence: TGCGCCAGCAGCCAGGAACAGGGGATGAACACTGAAGCTTTCTTT. This codes for CASSQEQGMNTEAFF.

In the case of this clone: The identical CDR3 is also encoded by other nucleotide sequences in the sample. The rearrangement joins TRBV7-8 to TRBJ1-5; the D is unclear. Germline V gives CDR1 SGHVS, CDR2 FQNEAQ. With 3 bases removed from V and 0 bases from J, the gap between germline ends came to 6 bases. The CDR3 is 14 residues long. CDR3 bases: TGTGCCAGCAGCTTTGGGGATAGCAATCAGCCCCAGCATTTT. It yields the protein CASSFGDSNQPQHF.

This clone was detected ten times or more. J is TRBJ1-1 and V is TRBV7-9; no firm D call. Germline CDR1 is SEHNR and CDR2 is FQNEAQ (reference sequence). Between the trimmed V and J ends, which lost 5 bases and 10 bases, there was a span of 17 bases. The CDR3 sequence is 13 residues long. The CDR3 DNA sequence: TGTGCCAGCAGCCTCCGGCAGACCCCCAGAGCTTTCTTT. Amino acid sequence: CASSLRQTPRAFF.

The chain uses TRBV4-2 and TRBJ2-7, with D perhaps matching TRBD2 (5 bases). This CDR3 region has 16 residues. Trimming left V 0 bases short and J 0 bases short, with 12 bases between. Germline V gene lookup returns CDR1 LGHNA and CDR2 YNFKEQ. The CDR3 loop reads CASSQERAASSYEQYF. The CDR3, as DNA: TGTGCCAGCAGCCAAGAGCGAGCGGCTAGCTCCTACGAGCAGTACTTC.

The genes are TRBV29-1 and TRBJ2-5; D may be TRBD2 (6 bases). V was clipped by 8 bases and J by 5 bases, with 15 bases between them. This CDR3 has 12 amino acids. CDR1 and CDR2 (germline): SQVTM, ANQGSEA. The CDR3 coding sequence is TGCAGCATGGCGCGGGGCAGGGAGACCCAGTACTTC. Protein sequence: CSMARGRETQYF.

The chain uses TRBV6-5 and TRBJ1-1; weak D call: TRBD1 (5 bases). Deletions cut 10 bases from V and 1 base from J, with 7 bases between. Germline loops: CDR1 MNHEY, CDR2 SVGAGI. The CDR3 runs 11 residues. In nucleotides, the CDR3 is TGTGCCACCACAGGGAACACTGAAGCTTTCTTT. This translates into CATTGNTEAFF.

The chain employs TRBV4-1 and TRBJ2-1; 9 bases match TRBD2. This CDR3 region has 16 residues. From germline, CDR1 is MGHRA and CDR2 YSYEKL. V trimming: 0 bases; J trimming: 7 bases; junction bases outside the gene matches: 7. Here the CDR3 reads CASSQDSREGRNEQFF. In DNA form, the CDR3 reads TGCGCCAGCAGCCAAGATTCGCGGGAGGGCCGGAATGAGCAGTTCTTC.

This clone was found a few times. The V call is TRBV7-9, the J call TRBJ2-3; D might be TRBD1 (6 bases). Trimming shortened V by 6 bases and J by 1 base, and 11 bases separated the two germline ends. The V gene's germline CDR1 is SEHNR and CDR2 FQNEAQ (reference sequence). The CDR3 totals 14 residues. The CDR3 region is CASRRTARTDTQYF. As DNA, the CDR3 is TGTGCCAGCAGGCGGACAGCCCGCACAGATACGCAGTATTTT. The full variable domain, rest sourced from reference TRBV7-9 and TRBJ2-3, is DTGVSQNPRHKITKRGQNVTFRCDPISEHNRLYWYRQTLGQGPEFLTYFQNEAQLEKSRLLSDRFSAERPKGSFSTLEIQRTEQGDSAMYLCASRRTARTDTQYFGPGTRLTVL.

This clone has a handful of counts. This rearrangement joins TRBV18 to TRBJ1-1; possible D gene TRBD1, 6 bases. The V end lost 8 bases, the J end lost 1 base, and 11 bases lay between the germline ends. Germline loops: CDR1 KGHSH, CDR2 LQKENI. The CDR3 consists of 13 residues. CDR3 loop: CASTATGNTEAFF. Here the CDR3 DNA reads TGTGCCAGCACGGCGACAGGGAACACTGAAGCTTTCTTT.

In its sample, this clone was seen a few times. The chain employs TRBV28 and TRBJ2-1; TRBD1 aligns across 9 bases. The V gene's germline CDR1 is MDHEN and CDR2 SYDVKM. CDR3 length: 13 amino acids. Losses at the gene ends were 6 bases for V and 12 bases for J; bases not matched to a gene: 9. CDR3 DNA sequence: TGTGCCAGCAGGGAAAACAGGGGGCTAGGGCAGTTCTTC. Amino acid sequence: CASRENRGLGQFF.

This clone has more than one count but fewer than ten. The CDR3 nucleotides read TGCAGCGTTCACCTTAGAGAGACCCAGTACTTC. This codes for CSVHLRETQYF. The V call is TRBV29-1, the J call TRBJ2-5, with unresolved D. Between the trimmed V and J ends, which lost 5 bases and 4 bases, there was a span of 8 bases. Germline CDR1 reads SQVTM; CDR2 reads ANQGSEA. CDR3 length equals 11 residues. Together with reference TRBV29-1 and TRBJ2-5, the CDR3 gives the full variable domain: SAVISQKPSRDICQRGTSLTIQCQVDSQVTMMFWYRQQPGQSLTLIATANQGSEATYESGFVIDKFPISRPNLTFSTLTVSNMSPEDSSIYLCSVHLRETQYFGPGTRLLVL.

The chain joins TRBV6-6 to TRBJ2-7; D is undetermined. This CDR3 region has 13 residues. V was shortened by 2 bases and J by 2 bases, with 7 bases between the two germline ends. Germline V CDR1 and CDR2: MNHNY, SVGAGI (reference sequence). CDR3 bases: TGTGCCAGCAGTTACAGTGGAGCCTACGAGCAGTACTTC. Translated, it gives CASSYSGAYEQYF.

The chain uses TRBV5-1 and TRBJ1-1, with D perhaps matching TRBD1 (5 bases). The germline V gene has CDR1 SGHRS and CDR2 YFSETQ. Trimming took 0 bases from V and 0 from J, leaving 9 bases between them. This CDR3 is built from 15 residues. The chain's CDR3 is CASSLVARVNTEAFF. CDR3 in DNA: TGCGCCAGCAGCTTGGTAGCCAGGGTGAACACTGAAGCTTTCTTT.

This clone was counted a few times. The V call is TRBV2, the J call TRBJ2-1, with 9 positions matching TRBD2. The germline V gene encodes CDR1 SNHLY and CDR2 FYNNEI. With 6 bases clipped from V and 4 bases from J, the junction kept 7 bases outside the gene matches. The CDR3 covers 15 residues. CDR3 nucleotides: TGTGCCAGCAGCGTTAGCGGGAGTACATACAATGAGCAGTTCTTC. Protein sequence: CASSVSGSTYNEQFF.

The rearrangement uses TRBV11-2 and TRBJ2-3, with a tentative D call TRBD1 (5 bases). V was trimmed by 3 bases and J by 1 base, leaving 11 bases between them. This CDR3 has 15 residues. Germline CDR1 SGHAT, CDR2 FQNNGV. CDR3 loop: CASSFRGRGTDTQYF. The CDR3 DNA reads as TGTGCCAGCAGCTTTAGGGGCAGGGGCACAGATACGCAGTATTTT.